This section outlines one T cell receptor (beta chain) sequence together with its context. The target of this receptor is not known. Base qualities are not recorded, but no much larger clone differs from it by a single base. Taken from the germline V gene, the CDR1 and CDR2 loops are SGHDT and YYEEEE. V is shortened by 0 bases, J by 7 bases, and the region joining them spans 11 bases. From its cysteine to its phenylalanine, the CDR3 spans 14 amino acids. CDR3 DNA is the only sequence kept; it has 42 bases, read in frame from the first base. The sample belongs to a study of blood T cell repertoires in COVID-19 (TCRdb year 2020). About the study as a whole: Collaborator samples came from the United States, Italy and Spain and covered acute and convalescent phases of COVID-19. The prospective study material was composed of cDNA or gDNA derived from T cells, B-cell-depleted T cells, or PBMCs. Deeply sampled blood TCRbeta repertoires from subjects exposed to, actively infected with, or recovered from COVID-19 were included in the dataset. The repertoires were released in a freely available public database intended as a resource for research on the immune response to SARS-CoV-2. The samples were drawn from the first 160 participants of the ongoing ImmuneRACE study and from more than 1,000 subjects provided by 6 global collaborators. The sample metadata nearly always contained a de-identified subject ID, COVID-19 status, age in years and sex. HLA class I and class II types, where available, came from metadata supplied by the sample provider rather than from assay-based typing.

The research as a whole found: How much clinical and demographic metadata was included differed by source and by participant, and the metadata was provided uncurated.

TCRbeta CDR3 regions were amplified from genomic DNA using the immunoSEQ Assay, a bias-controlled multiplex PCR. Turning to the authors' computational methods: The number of nucleated cells in each sample was estimated by amplification of reference gene primers within the assay. To quantify the absolute abundance of each unique TCRbeta CDR3 rearrangement, sequence reads were collapsed and filtered. For each sample, productive Simpson clonality was calculated as the square root of Simpson's diversity index across productive rearrangements. The clones in this table, taken by TCRdb from immuneACCESS, are in-frame only. Not every clone is retained; where verified, under half of the shortfall comes from an unresolved V gene, and the cause of the rest is unknown. V and J calls and clone size come straight from that table; D and trimming were deduced from the DNA. This sample lists around 220,000 clones; around 80% were detected once. The top ten clonotypes cover around 4.1% of the sample.

Collaborating institutions collected whole blood in K2EDTA tubes following their own protocols. For TCRbeta analysis, collaborators shipped samples in one of three forms: frozen whole blood, isolated PBMCs, or DNA extracted from either of those sample types. The sequence links TRBV5-6 to TRBJ1-5; D gene: possibly TRBD1, on 5 matching bases. This TCR was recovered from a woman aged 40 to 50 with active or convalescent COVID-19. Material for sequencing was peripheral blood. CDR3 reads: CASSLEGVGQPQHF. In nucleotide form, the sequence is TGTGCCAGCAGCTTGGAAGGGGTGGGGCAGCCCCAGCATTTT.